These T cell receptor beta chains were read from a single sample in a study of identifying expanded T cells in peripheral blood. Measured with immunoSEQ multiplex PCR; TCRdb has only the in-frame clones, and not every one. This sample has some 90,000 clones, with 70% to 90% found just once. Sequenced sample: blood. The receptors shown here come from a person between 18 and 75 years old in good health. The CDR3 runs from the conserved cysteine through the conserved F or W. The D gene is left open where the match is weak. A clone size is listed for some rows: how often the clone was seen (once, few, many), or a class if it is expanded.

size,D,length,V,J,CDR3,DNA
medium-sized,-,13,TRBV27,TRBJ1-1,CASSYNGNTEAFF,TGTGCCAGCAGTTATAACGGGAACACTGAAGCTTTCTTT
-,-,11,TRBV27,TRBJ1-6,CASSKGSTLHF,TGTGCCAGCAGTAAAGGGAGTACCCTCCACTTT
-,-,13,TRBV18,TRBJ1-4,CASSPGQNEKLFF,TGTGCCAGCTCACCTGGGCAGAATGAAAAACTGTTTTTT
-,-,16,TRBV12-5,TRBJ2-7,CASGLVLVQGVYEQYF,TGTGCTAGTGGTTTGGTACTCGTCCAGGGAGTCTACGAGCAGTACTTC
-,TRBD1,15,TRBV13,TRBJ1-2,CASSLGQGADYGYTF,TGTGCCAGCAGCCTTGGACAGGGGGCAGACTATGGCTACACCTTC
-,-,13,TRBV18,TRBJ2-5,CASSQGVQETQYF,TGTGCCAGCTCACAGGGAGTTCAGGAGACCCAGTACTTC
-,-,14,TRBV4-3,TRBJ2-2,CASSQDRNTGELFF,TGCGCCAGCAGCCAAGACAGGAACACCGGGGAGCTGTTTTTT
-,TRBD2,17,TRBV5-1,TRBJ2-1,CASSWISGGTSYNEQFF,TGCGCCAGCAGCTGGATTAGCGGGGGGACGTCCTACAATGAGCAGTTCTTC
few,-,13,TRBV4-1,TRBJ2-3,CASSQAGGDTQYF,TGCGCCAGCAGCCAAGCTGGGGGCGATACGCAGTATTTT
-,-,14,TRBV7-2,TRBJ1-3,CASSSAGYGNTIYF,TGTGCCAGCAGCTCAGCAGGGTACGGAAACACCATATATTTT
-,-,13,TRBV19,TRBJ1-4,CASRDNLNEKLFF,TGTGCCAGTAGAGACAATTTGAATGAAAAACTGTTTTTT
-,-,15,TRBV28,TRBJ2-7,CASSPGHTSTYEQYF,TGTGCCAGCAGTCCTGGACATACCTCTACCTACGAGCAGTACTTC
-,-,11,TRBV5-1,TRBJ2-3,CASSFLDTQYF,TGCGCCAGCAGCTTTTTAGATACGCAGTATTTT
-,TRBD1,13,TRBV7-9,TRBJ1-2,CASSLGTGFGYTF,TGTGCCAGCAGCTTAGGGACAGGGTTTGGCTACACCTTC
few,TRBD1,17,TRBV7-9,TRBJ2-3,CASSPGTGTGGTDTQYF,TGTGCCAGCAGCCCCGGGACAGGGACGGGGGGAACAGATACGCAGTATTTT
-,-,15,TRBV4-1,TRBJ2-3,CASSQVLSLADTQYF,TGCGCCAGCAGCCAAGTCTTATCCCTAGCAGATACGCAGTATTTT
-,TRBD1,15,TRBV6-6,TRBJ2-3,CASSYSGTATDTQYF,TGTGCCAGCAGTTACTCGGGGACAGCCACAGATACGCAGTATTTT
-,-,14,TRBV7-2,TRBJ1-5,CASSPRDGDLPQHF,TGTGCCAGCAGCCCACGGGACGGAGATTTACCCCAGCATTTT
-,-,18,TRBV7-2,TRBJ1-6,CASSLTGLRSGWDSPLHF,TGTGCCAGCAGCTTGACAGGCTTGAGGTCTGGCTGGGATTCACCCCTCCACTTT
-,-,16,TRBV4-1,TRBJ1-5,CASRLSDLYSNQPQHF,TGCGCCAGCCGCTTGTCGGATTTATATAGCAATCAGCCCCAGCATTTT
once,-,12,TRBV30,TRBJ2-5,CAWSYLAETQYF,TGTGCCTGGAGTTACCTAGCAGAGACCCAGTACTTC
-,-,15,TRBV6-5,TRBJ2-7,CASSYSRDGPYEQYF,TGTGCCAGCAGTTACTCGCGGGACGGACCCTACGAGCAGTACTTC
-,-,16,TRBV7-9,TRBJ1-6,CASSSGVNSYNSPLHF,TGTGCCAGCAGCTCGGGGGTTAACTCCTATAATTCACCCCTCCACTTT
-,-,12,TRBV11-3,TRBJ2-5,CASSLQVGAQYF,TGTGCCAGCAGCTTACAAGTAGGGGCCCAGTACTTC
-,-,11,TRBV19,TRBJ2-1,CASSIALEQFF,TGTGCCAGTAGTATAGCCCTGGAGCAGTTCTTC
-,TRBD1,16,TRBV27,TRBJ2-6,CASSRQGTSGANVLTF,TGTGCCAGCAGTAGACAGGGGACCTCTGGGGCCAACGTCCTGACTTTC
once,TRBD1,14,TRBV18,TRBJ2-5,CASSEDRAGETQYF,TGTGCCAGCTCGGAGGACAGGGCCGGAGAGACCCAGTACTTC
-,-,12,TRBV28,TRBJ1-2,CASSFQVDGYTF,TGTGCCAGCAGTTTTCAGGTGGATGGCTACACCTTC
-,-,16,TRBV6-5,TRBJ2-1,CASSYSQGAGGNEQFF,TGTGCCAGCAGTTACTCACAGGGGGCGGGGGGCAATGAGCAGTTCTTC
-,-,14,TRBV7-6,TRBJ2-3,CASSLRGPTDTQYF,TGTGCCAGCAGCCTCCGGGGGCCCACAGATACGCAGTATTTT
once,TRBD1,12,TRBV4-3,TRBJ1-1,CASSLGQGSAFF,TGCGCCAGCAGCCTGGGACAGGGGTCGGCTTTCTTT
-,-,12,TRBV9,TRBJ2-3,CASSVALDTQYF,TGTGCCAGCAGCGTAGCTTTAGATACGCAGTATTTT
once,-,15,TRBV5-6,TRBJ2-4,CASSLVPGVSNIQYF,TGTGCCAGCAGCTTGGTGCCAGGGGTATCGAACATTCAGTACTTC
once,-,15,TRBV4-1,TRBJ2-7,CASSQDALVGYEQYF,TGCGCCAGCAGCCAAGATGCACTAGTTGGGTACGAGCAGTACTTC
-,-,14,TRBV7-9,TRBJ1-6,CASSFIQKNSPLHF,TGTGCCAGCAGCTTTATTCAGAAGAATTCACCCCTCCACTTT
-,-,16,TRBV4-3,TRBJ1-2,CASSQDLDGPSYGYTF,TGCGCCAGCAGCCAAGATCTAGATGGCCCTTCCTATGGCTACACCTTC
once,-,13,TRBV5-5,TRBJ2-5,CASSFAGKETQYF,TGTGCCAGCAGCTTCGCCGGTAAGGAGACCCAGTACTTC
-,-,14,TRBV6-1,TRBJ1-5,CASISKGWDQPQHF,TGTGCCAGCATTAGTAAGGGTTGGGATCAGCCCCAGCATTTT
-,-,11,TRBV30,TRBJ2-5,CAWSLTETQYF,TGTGCCTGGAGCTTAACCGAGACCCAGTACTTC
-,TRBD1,15,TRBV4-3,TRBJ1-2,CASSQADRGSYGYTF,TGCGCCAGCAGCCAAGCCGACAGGGGATCCTATGGCTACACCTTC
-,-,11,TRBV25-1,TRBJ2-5,CASSGIGTQYF,TGTGCCAGCAGTGGGATCGGAACCCAGTACTTC
-,-,13,TRBV11-2,TRBJ2-7,CASSSPDSYEQYF,TGTGCCAGCAGCTCCCCCGACTCGTACGAGCAGTACTTC